This record looks at one T cell receptor (beta chain) sequence and its context. The antigen is undetermined. Trimming pared 3 bases from V and 1 base from J, leaving 9 bases between. The CDR3 extends over 14 amino acids. The V gene's germline CDR1 is LNHDA and CDR2 SQIVND (reference sequence). This sample was included in a study of cytomegalovirus exposure and HLA in healthy donors. General study results and limits: Presence/absence analyses assumed roughly uniform sequencing depth across donors, which may not hold. Altogether, some 170 TCR beta chains were recorded as cytomegalovirus-associated.

PCR involved 60 Vbeta and 13 Jbeta primers. Profiled with immunoSEQ multiplex PCR; TCRdb holds only in-frame clones, not every one. The table lists about 81,000 clones, 70% to 90% of them singletons, with around 2.5% in the top ten. Material: PBMCs. The chain joins TRBV19 to TRBJ1-1; D remains ambiguous. This receptor was obtained from a man between 18 and 35 years old in good health and CMV-seronegative. The CDR3 DNA is TGTGCCAGTAGTATGAGGAGGGCGAACACTGAAGCTTTCTTT. Its protein product is CASSMRRANTEAFF.